The 28 T cell receptor beta chains reported below all come from one sample, sequenced in a study of blood T cell repertoires in COVID-19. Data came from immunoSEQ multiplex PCR; TCRdb stores just in-frame clones and leaves some out. The data contain some 100,000 clones, about 87% of them seen just once; the ten biggest clones take up 11%. The specimen sequenced was peripheral blood. Receptor source: a woman aged 25 to 39 with acute or convalescent COVID-19.

The gene calls are TRBV30 and TRBJ2-1; 9 bases align to TRBD2. Germline trimming cut 5 bases from V and 7 bases from J; bases unmatched to any gene: 9. This CDR3 is built from 14 residues. Germline V gene data show CDR1 as GTSNPN and CDR2 as SVGIG (reference sequence). DNA of the CDR3: TGTGCCTGGGACGCGGGGGGGCCGGGAAATGAGCAGTTCTTC. Its protein is CAWDAGGPGNEQFF.

This chain uses TRBV18 with TRBJ2-1, with TRBD1 as a possible D gene (6 bases). Germline loops: CDR1 KGHSH, CDR2 LQKENI. The V gene lost 3 bases and the J gene lost 5 bases, with 8 bases spanning the gap. CDR3 size: 13 residues. The DNA for the CDR3 is TGTGCCAGCTCACCGAGGGACAACAATGAGCAGTTCTTC. Its protein product is CASSPRDNNEQFF.

The V gene is TRBV6-5, the J gene TRBJ1-4; perhaps TRBD1 as D (6 bases). The CDR3 covers 16 residues. V lost 4 bases and J lost 7, with 19 bases in between. Germline CDR1 and CDR2: MNHEY and SVGAGI. CDR3 loop: CASSSQKTGRVEKLFF. In DNA form, the CDR3 reads TGTGCCAGCAGTTCTCAAAAAACAGGGCGGGTTGAAAAACTGTTTTTT.

The chain joins TRBV13 to TRBJ2-3, with a possible D match to TRBD1 (6 bases). Trimming shortened V by 3 bases and J by 3 bases, and 7 bases separated the two germline ends. CDR3 length: 13 amino acids. Germline V CDR1 and CDR2: PRHDT, FYEKMQ (reference sequence). The DNA of the CDR3 is TGTGCCAGCAGCTTGCAGGGGACAGATACGCAGTATTTT. Protein product: CASSLQGTDTQYF.

The chain carries TRBV19 and TRBJ2-7; perhaps TRBD2 as D (5 bases). With 5 bases removed from V and 1 base from J, the gap between germline ends came to 15 bases. Germline V gene sequence: CDR1 LNHDA, CDR2 SQIVND (reference sequence). CDR3 length: 15 residues. CDR3 region: CASSLRGLLSYEQYF. The CDR3 nucleotides are TGTGCCAGTAGTCTCAGAGGGCTACTATCCTACGAGCAGTACTTC.

The chain links TRBV5-1 to TRBJ2-1, with 9 bases aligning to TRBD1. Per germline, CDR1 SGHRS and CDR2 YFSETQ. The V and J ends lost 4 bases and 4 bases, in that order; junction bases with no gene match: 9. The length of the CDR3 is 16 residues. The CDR3 region has the DNA TGCGCCAGCAGCGCACGTACAGGGGGCTTATACAATGAGCAGTTCTTC. Amino acids: CASSARTGGLYNEQFF.

This rearrangement joins TRBV7-9 to TRBJ1-2; 10 positions match TRBD1. Losses at the gene ends were 1 base for V and 8 bases for J; bases not matched to a gene: 7. CDR1 is SEHNR, CDR2 FQNEAQ, per germline (reference sequence). The CDR3 runs to 15 residues. The CDR3 region has the DNA TGTGCCAGCAGCTTAGGACAGGGGGCCAGGGAAGGCTACACCTTC. It encodes CASSLGQGAREGYTF.

The V and J genes are TRBV3-1 (or the pseudogene TRBV3-2) and TRBJ1-1; the D is unclear. Germline CDR1 reads LGHDT; CDR2 reads YNNKEL (reference sequence). Trimming cost V 4 bases and J 0 bases, with 12 bases left between them. This CDR3 has 15 residues. The CDR3 here is CASSPTGYMNTEAFF. The CDR3 coding sequence is TGTGCCAGCAGCCCGACGGGATACATGAACACTGAAGCTTTCTTT.

The CDR3 here is CASSLAGGGPPGKFF. The CDR3 coding sequence is TGTGCCAGCAGCTTAGCGGGGGGAGGGCCCCCTGGAAAGTTCTTC. This chain connects TRBV7-2 to TRBJ2-1, with 7 bases fitting TRBD2. In germline, CDR1 is SGHTA, CDR2 FQGNSA. Trimming took 0 bases from V and 14 from J; bases not matched to a gene: 13. The CDR3 is 15 amino acids. Full variable domain (missing parts from reference TRBV7-2 and TRBJ2-1): GAGVSQSPSNKVTEKGKDVELRCDPISGHTALYWYRQSLGQGLEFLIYFQGNSAPDKSGLPSDRFSAERTGGSVSTLTIQRTQQEDSAVYLCASSLAGGGPPGKFFGPGTRLTVL.

The V and J genes are TRBV2 and TRBJ1-1; D gene unclear. The germline V and J ends were trimmed by 7 bases and 0 bases, with 6 bases remaining between them. The CDR3 consists of 12 residues. Germline V gives CDR1 SNHLY, CDR2 FYNNEI. CDR3 sequence: CASTKMNTEAFF. Written as DNA, the CDR3 is TGTGCCAGCACCAAAATGAACACTGAAGCTTTCTTT.

The chain joins TRBV12-3 or TRBV12-4 to TRBJ2-1; D is unclear. The CDR3 spans 11 residues. The ends were cut back, 4 bases at V and 7 bases at J, with 5 bases in the middle. The CDR3 nucleotides are TGTGCCAGCAGTTCCTTAAATGAGCAGTTCTTC. Translated: CASSSLNEQFF.

Written as DNA, the CDR3 is TGTGCCAGCAGGTGGACCCGGGAGAATTCACCCCTCCACTTT. Amino acid sequence: CASRWTRENSPLHF. The gene calls are TRBV2 and TRBJ1-6; no clear D gene. Germline V gene lookup returns CDR1 SNHLY and CDR2 FYNNEI. Trimming left V 6 bases short and J 7 bases short, with 13 bases between. This CDR3 has 14 amino acids.

V usage is TRBV11-2 and J usage is TRBJ1-1; 8 bases align to TRBD1. This CDR3 spans 17 amino acids. V lost 1 base and J lost 1; bases outside the gene matches: 8. CDR1 and CDR2 (germline): SGHAT, FQNNGV. CDR3: CASSLAGRGLGNTEAFF. The CDR3 nucleotides read TGTGCCAGCAGCTTAGCTGGCAGGGGGCTGGGGAACACTGAAGCTTTCTTT.

The chain carries TRBV19 and TRBJ1-5; D is ambiguous. CDR3 length equals 14 residues. Germline V gene data show CDR1 as LNHDA and CDR2 as SQIVND (reference sequence). Trimming removed 4 bases from V and 0 bases from J, with 7 bases in between. The CDR3 region is CASSRAYSNQPQHF. As DNA, the CDR3 is TGTGCCAGTAGTAGGGCGTATAGCAATCAGCCCCAGCATTTT.

The V gene is TRBV5-6, the J gene TRBJ1-2; unclear D gene. The CDR3 consists of 13 residues. The V gene's germline CDR1 is SGHDT and CDR2 YYEEEE. V lost 6 bases and J lost 1, with 10 bases in between. The CDR3 DNA reads as TGTGCCAGCAATCCGGGAAATAACTATGGCTACACCTTC. This codes for CASNPGNNYGYTF.

Only a few counts were recorded for this clone. The V gene is TRBV29-1, the J gene TRBJ2-7; 7 bases fit TRBD1. The length of the CDR3 is 13 residues. Per germline, CDR1 SQVTM and CDR2 ANQGSEA. V shed 5 bases, J shed 3 bases, and the junction held 7 bases outside the gene matches. CDR3 nucleotides: TGCAGCGTTAATGGACAGGTCAACTACGAGCAGTACTTC. This gives the protein CSVNGQVNYEQYF.

This clone showed up just once. The CDR3 nucleotides are TGTGCCAGCTATCTTACAAGTAACACTGAAGCTTTCTTT. It yields the protein CASYLTSNTEAFF. The J gene is TRBJ1-1, the V gene TRBV2, with D uncertain. V lost 8 bases and J lost 2, with 12 bases in between. The germline V gene encodes CDR1 SNHLY and CDR2 FYNNEI. The CDR3 spans 13 residues.

The CDR3 reads CASSLDRVPPYNEQFF. As DNA, the CDR3 is TGTGCCAGCAGCCTAGACAGGGTCCCTCCCTACAATGAGCAGTTCTTC. The chain employs TRBV5-5 and TRBJ2-1; the match to TRBD1 covers 7 bases. V shed 4 bases and J 2 bases; nucleotides not matched to a gene: 9. Germline values: CDR1 SGHKS, CDR2 YYEKEE (reference sequence). This CDR3 region has 16 residues.

The chain couples TRBV5-1 to TRBJ2-1; possibly TRBD2 for D (7 bases). Trimming pared 7 bases from V and 4 bases from J, leaving 18 bases between. The CDR3 runs 15 residues. Looked up from germline, CDR1 is SGHRS and CDR2 is YFSETQ. As DNA, the CDR3 is TGCGCCAGCGGCTACGGGGGGCTCTCGTACAATGAGCAGTTCTTC. Protein: CASGYGGLSYNEQFF.

The V gene is TRBV5-1, the J gene TRBJ1-6; D gene unclear. Trimming took 3 bases from V and 5 from J, leaving 12 bases between them. Germline CDR1 and CDR2: SGHRS and YFSETQ. This CDR3 spans 15 amino acids. The chain's CDR3 is CASSYRTLDNSPLHF. DNA of the CDR3: TGCGCCAGCAGCTATCGGACTCTGGATAATTCACCCCTCCACTTT.

The chain joins TRBV7-2 to TRBJ2-7; 8 positions match TRBD1. V was clipped by 4 bases and J by 0 bases; unmatched bases: 5. This CDR3 is built from 15 residues. CDR1 and CDR2 from the germline V gene are SGHTA and FQGNSA. The CDR3 protein is CASSYDRGFSYEQYF. CDR3 in DNA: TGTGCCAGCAGCTACGACAGGGGCTTCTCCTACGAGCAGTACTTC.

Here the CDR3 reads CATSDQGSSYNEQFF. CDR3 in DNA: TGTGCCACCAGTGATCAGGGTAGCTCCTACAATGAGCAGTTCTTC. The chain links TRBV24-1 to TRBJ2-1; D might be TRBD1 (5 bases). V lost 3 bases to trimming and J lost 0 bases, with 8 bases between them. Germline CDR1 reads KGHDR; CDR2 reads SFDVKD. The CDR3 is 15 amino acids.

The V gene is TRBV6-5, the J gene TRBJ1-1, with TRBD1 matching 9 bases. The junction had 5 bases not matched to a gene; V was cut back by 5 bases and J by 13 bases. Germline CDR1 MNHEY, CDR2 SVGAGI. The CDR3 sequence is 11 residues long. The CDR3 spells CASSRTGVDFF. CDR3 nucleotide sequence: TGTGCCAGCAGTCGGACAGGGGTCGATTTCTTT.

V usage is TRBV28 and J usage is TRBJ1-2, with a weak D call TRBD1 (6 bases). Trimming pared 5 bases from V and 1 base from J, leaving 11 bases between. Looked up from germline, CDR1 is MDHEN and CDR2 is SYDVKM. The CDR3 is made up of 14 amino acids. The CDR3 sequence: CASSGGLYNYGYTF. CDR3 coding DNA: TGTGCCAGCAGTGGGGGCCTTTATAACTATGGCTACACCTTC.

The rearrangement links TRBV25-1 to TRBJ1-3, with TRBD1 as a possible D gene (6 bases). V lost 5 bases and J 3 bases, leaving 8 bases between the germline ends. Germline values: CDR1 MGHDK, CDR2 SYGVNS. This CDR3 spans 13 amino acids. The CDR3 sequence: CASSKGDGNTIYF. DNA for the CDR3: TGTGCCAGCAGTAAGGGGGATGGAAACACCATATATTTT.

The chain links TRBV6-5 to TRBJ2-2; 7 bases match TRBD1. The CDR3 covers 14 residues. V shed 6 bases, J shed 6 bases, and the junction held 7 bases outside the gene matches. CDR1 MNHEY and CDR2 SVGAGI come from the germline V gene. The CDR3 DNA sequence: TGTGCCAGCAGACCCGACAGGGTAGCCGGGGAGCTGTTTTTT. This translates into CASRPDRVAGELFF.

The chain is built from TRBV2 and TRBJ2-7; 9 bases match TRBD1. Losses at the gene ends were 3 bases for V and 3 bases for J; bases not matched to a gene: 0. This CDR3 has 13 residues. Germline CDR1 and CDR2: SNHLY and FYNNEI. The CDR3 protein is CASSEDRGYEQYF. DNA for the CDR3: TGTGCCAGCAGTGAGGACAGGGGCTACGAGCAGTACTTC.

The V call is TRBV24-1, the J call TRBJ1-1, with TRBD1 identical over 12 bases. Germline loops: CDR1 KGHDR, CDR2 SFDVKD. The CDR3 runs 20 residues. With V trimmed by 6 bases and J by 6 bases, 22 bases remained unmatched. This CDR3 reads CATSLSRPGGQGAIMAEAFF. In DNA, the CDR3 is TGTGCCACCAGTTTATCAAGGCCGGGGGGACAGGGGGCGATAATGGCTGAAGCTTTCTTT.